This is a list of T cell receptor beta chains from one sample in a study of blood T cell repertoires in COVID-19. Method: immunoSEQ multiplex PCR; TCRdb's copy keeps in-frame clones and lacks some. The sample includes approximately 90,000 clones, roughly nine tenths seen only once; the top ten take around 8.6%. The specimen was peripheral blood. These receptors were taken from a man aged 50 to 60 with acute or convalescent COVID-19. Each CDR3 is given with its conserved first and last residue. D genes are given only for firm matches. Clone size, where shown, is once, few, many, or a class for clones that have expanded.

J: TRBJ1-1; V: TRBV9; D: .; size: .; CDR3: CASSPHSRDTEAFF; DNA: TGTGCCAGCAGCCCCCACTCGAGGGACACTGAAGCTTTCTTT
J: TRBJ2-1; V: TRBV7-2; D: .; size: .; CDR3: CASSSGHYNEQFF; DNA: TGTGCCAGCAGCTCGGGACACTACAATGAGCAGTTCTTC
J: TRBJ2-1; V: TRBV19; D: .; size: once; CDR3: CASSPLAGTLQFF; DNA: TGTGCCAGTAGCCCTTTGGCGGGGACTCTCCAGTTCTTC
J: TRBJ1-1; V: TRBV6-1; D: TRBD1; size: .; CDR3: CASSGRPGQGNTEAFF; DNA: TGTGCCAGCAGTGGTCGACCGGGACAGGGGAACACTGAAGCTTTCTTT
J: TRBJ2-7; V: TRBV5-1; D: TRBD2; size: .; CDR3: CASSSGLATYEQYF; DNA: TGCGCCAGCAGCTCGGGACTAGCGACCTACGAGCAGTACTTC
J: TRBJ1-1; V: TRBV5-1; D: TRBD1; size: .; CDR3: CASSSQGAGTEAFF; DNA: TGCGCCAGCAGCTCACAGGGGGCTGGGACTGAAGCTTTCTTT
J: TRBJ1-2; V: TRBV12-1; D: .; size: .; CDR3: CASSRRGTALLYGGYTF; DNA: TGTGCCAGCAGCAGGCGCGGGACAGCCCTTCTCTATGGCGGCTACACCTTC
J: TRBJ2-1; V: TRBV9; D: TRBD2; size: .; CDR3: CASSAGGEVYNEQFF; DNA: TGTGCCAGCAGCGCGGGAGGGGAGGTTTACAATGAGCAGTTCTTC
J: TRBJ1-4; V: TRBV5-1; D: TRBD1; size: .; CDR3: CASGTGQLDEKLFF; DNA: TGCGCCAGTGGGACAGGGCAGTTGGATGAAAAACTGTTTTTT
J: TRBJ2-7; V: TRBV27; D: TRBD2; size: few; CDR3: CASSAPGLAGGYEQYF; DNA: TGTGCCAGCAGTGCACCTGGACTAGCGGGAGGCTACGAGCAGTACTTC
J: TRBJ1-2; V: TRBV5-6; D: TRBD1; size: .; CDR3: CASSGRTGGGYGYTF; DNA: TGTGCCAGCAGCGGACGGACAGGGGGCGGGTATGGCTACACCTTC
J: TRBJ1-5; V: TRBV18; D: .; size: .; CDR3: CASSPSERAGGQPQHF; DNA: TGTGCCAGCTCACCATCTGAGAGGGCGGGAGGCCAGCCCCAGCATTTT
J: TRBJ2-4; V: TRBV4-2; D: .; size: few; CDR3: CASSQDRPGGNIQYF; DNA: TGTGCCAGCAGCCAAGATAGGCCGGGGGGCAACATTCAGTACTTC
J: TRBJ2-7; V: TRBV6-5; D: .; size: .; CDR3: CASSYGQGGSYEQYF; DNA: TGTGCCAGCAGTTACGGGCAGGGGGGCTCCTACGAGCAGTACTTC
J: TRBJ1-1; V: TRBV28; D: .; size: .; CDR3: CASSPAYRDVAFF; DNA: TGTGCCAGCAGCCCCGCCTACAGGGACGTAGCTTTCTTT
J: TRBJ2-1; V: TRBV4-1; D: TRBD2; size: .; CDR3: CASSQDRWRGGYNEQFF; DNA: TGCGCCAGCAGCCAAGATCGATGGCGGGGGGGTTACAATGAGCAGTTCTTC
J: TRBJ2-2; V: TRBV5-1; D: TRBD2; size: .; CDR3: CASSLDSGGARTGELFF; DNA: TGCGCCAGCAGCTTGGACAGCGGGGGGGCCCGGACCGGGGAGCTGTTTTTT
J: TRBJ1-5; V: TRBV10-1; D: TRBD1; size: .; CDR3: CARGTGGTKPQHF; DNA: TGCGCCAGGGGGACAGGGGGTACGAAGCCCCAGCATTTT
J: TRBJ2-1; V: TRBV6-4; D: .; size: .; CDR3: CASSDPDSPNEQFF; DNA: TGTGCCAGCAGTGACCCGGACAGTCCCAATGAGCAGTTCTTC
J: TRBJ1-2; V: TRBV19; D: TRBD1; size: .; CDR3: CASSRGSDRAYGYTF; DNA: TGTGCCAGTAGCCGAGGATCTGACAGGGCCTATGGCTACACCTTC
J: TRBJ1-1; V: TRBV30; D: .; size: .; CDR3: CAYRVNTEAFF; DNA: TGTGCTTACAGGGTGAACACTGAAGCTTTCTTT
J: TRBJ1-2; V: TRBV29-1; D: TRBD1; size: once; CDR3: CSVERQGDGYTF; DNA: TGCAGCGTTGAAAGGCAGGGGGATGGCTACACCTTC
J: TRBJ1-2; V: TRBV7-3; D: TRBD1; size: .; CDR3: CASSLGTGAYYGYTF; DNA: TGTGCCAGCAGCCTCGGGACAGGGGCCTACTATGGCTACACCTTC
J: TRBJ1-5; V: TRBV19; D: TRBD1; size: .; CDR3: CASTGGGNQPQHF; DNA: TGTGCCAGTACAGGGGGCGGCAATCAGCCCCAGCATTTT
J: TRBJ2-1; V: TRBV30; D: TRBD2; size: .; CDR3: CACTGTSGNEQFF; DNA: TGTGCCTGCACCGGGACTAGCGGCAATGAGCAGTTCTTC
J: TRBJ1-1; V: TRBV14; D: .; size: .; CDR3: CASSQVSPKIGPTKNTEAFF; DNA: TGTGCCAGCAGCCAAGTATCTCCAAAGATAGGACCGACTAAGAACACTGAAGCTTTCTTT
J: TRBJ2-1; V: TRBV19; D: TRBD2; size: .; CDR3: CASQRLAGADEQFF; DNA: TGTGCCAGTCAAAGACTAGCGGGGGCAGATGAGCAGTTCTTC
J: TRBJ2-7; V: TRBV5-6; D: TRBD2; size: .; CDR3: CASSLGLAGGQEQYF; DNA: TGTGCCAGCAGCTTGGGACTAGCGGGGGGTCAAGAGCAGTACTTC